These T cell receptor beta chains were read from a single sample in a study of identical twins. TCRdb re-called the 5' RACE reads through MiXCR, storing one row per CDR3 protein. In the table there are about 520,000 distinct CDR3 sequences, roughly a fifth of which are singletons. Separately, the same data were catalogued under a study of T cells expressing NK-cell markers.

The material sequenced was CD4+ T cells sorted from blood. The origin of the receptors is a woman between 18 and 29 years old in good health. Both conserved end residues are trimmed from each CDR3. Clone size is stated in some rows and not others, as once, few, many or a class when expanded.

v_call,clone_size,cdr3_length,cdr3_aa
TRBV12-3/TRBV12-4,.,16,ASSATRGEAGGDGELF
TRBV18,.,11,ASSPDREDTQY
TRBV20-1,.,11,SAVGSSGQTQY
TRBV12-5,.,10,ASGIQLKTQY
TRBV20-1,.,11,SARAAENTEAF
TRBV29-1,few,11,SVELFAGGKLF
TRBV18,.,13,ASSPGTGAYQPQH
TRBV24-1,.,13,ATSDPSGEGDTQY
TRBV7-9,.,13,ASSFHGWANEKLF
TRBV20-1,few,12,SASRGTSSYEQY
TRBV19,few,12,ASSRGNSYNEQF
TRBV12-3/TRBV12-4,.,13,ASSLRKGTNYGYT
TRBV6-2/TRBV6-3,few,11,AGRQSMNTEAF
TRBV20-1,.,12,SARDGTGVQPQH
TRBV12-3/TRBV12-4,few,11,ASSRTQRGELF
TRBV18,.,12,ASSPPENTGELF
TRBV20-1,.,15,SVPLAPDFSGANVLT
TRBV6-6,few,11,ASLWGPNSPLH
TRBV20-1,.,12,SALPDRLNTEAF
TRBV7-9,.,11,ASSVQSSYEQY
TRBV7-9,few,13,ASSPGSGFWETQY
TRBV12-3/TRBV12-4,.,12,ASSFGLPYNEQF
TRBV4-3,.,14,ASSQASGSFPDTQY
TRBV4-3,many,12,ASSHTGRGNEQF
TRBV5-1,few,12,ASSGDRAGETQY
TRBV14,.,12,ASSQGGLTDTQY
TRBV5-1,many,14,ASSLEAGGPSDTQY
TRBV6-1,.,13,ASRPRGRVTGELF
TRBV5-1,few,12,ASSLGGPPDEQF
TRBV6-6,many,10,ASSLPQGGYT